One and the same sample provided the 15 T cell receptor beta chains below, sequenced in a study of T cell responses to AZD1222 COVID-19 vaccine. Clones were read by immunoSEQ multiplex PCR, and TCRdb kept only the in-frame ones, dropping some. This sample carries about 86,000 clones, around nine tenths of them seen once, and the ten largest clones take under 4%. The starting material was peripheral blood, obtained on day 0 of AZD1222 vaccination. All receptors come from an adult in good health.

The V and J genes are TRBV6-5 and TRBJ1-2; TRBD1 matches 7 bases. The germline CDR1 and CDR2 sequences are MNHEY and SVGAGI. With 7 bases clipped from V and 5 bases from J, the junction kept 10 bases outside the gene matches. The CDR3 has 14 residues. CDR3 sequence: CASTSYGDRYGYTF. CDR3 in DNA: TGTGCCAGCACCAGTTACGGGGACAGATATGGCTACACCTTC.

The chain recombines TRBV14 with TRBJ1-1; D not certain. V was clipped by 4 bases and J by 4 bases, with 19 bases between them. Germline V gene data show CDR1 as SGHDN and CDR2 as FVKESK. The CDR3 sequence is 16 residues long. The CDR3 loop is CASSPPGRSRVTEAFF. The CDR3 DNA reads as TGTGCCAGCAGCCCCCCGGGAAGGTCGAGGGTCACTGAAGCTTTCTTT.

The chain has TRBV6-2 or TRBV6-3 and TRBJ2-5, with TRBD1 matching over 10 bases. CDR1 is MNHEY and CDR2 is SVGEGT in the germline V gene. The J segment lost 2 bases and the V segment lost 2 bases, leaving 11 bases of the junction unmatched. This CDR3 comprises 18 residues. The chain's CDR3 is CASSYTRDRGGWQETQYF. The CDR3 coding sequence is TGTGCCAGCAGTTACACCCGGGACAGGGGCGGTTGGCAAGAGACCCAGTACTTC.

The rearrangement joins TRBV27 to TRBJ1-6, with D tentatively TRBD1 (5 bases). This CDR3 is 15 amino acids long. Germline V gives CDR1 MNHEY, CDR2 SMNVEV (reference sequence). Trimming took 10 bases from V and 10 from J, leaving 23 bases between them. The CDR3 here is CAIRRVEGPRSPLHF. CDR3 bases: TGTGCCATCAGAAGGGTTGAGGGGCCTAGGTCACCCCTCCACTTT.

The chain carries TRBV6-6 and TRBJ1-6; D remains unclear. The germline V gene has CDR1 MNHNY and CDR2 SVGAGI (reference sequence). Trimming cost V 6 bases and J 12 bases, with 21 bases left between them. The CDR3 length is 15 residues. CDR3 protein: CASSSLDALLGPLHF. In DNA, the CDR3 is TGTGCCAGCAGCTCCCTCGATGCCCTCCTTGGACCCCTCCACTTT.

The chain links TRBV5-1 to TRBJ2-1, with D possibly matching TRBD2 (6 bases). The CDR3 length is 13 residues. Trimming took off 1 base at V and 8 bases at J, with 10 bases between the two ends. The germline V gene has CDR1 SGHRS and CDR2 YFSETQ. CDR3 coding DNA: TGCGCCAGCAGCTTGCGGGAGTCCTATGAGCAGTTCTTC. It encodes CASSLRESYEQFF.

V gene TRBV28 combines with J gene TRBJ1-3; 8 bases map to TRBD1. Germline CDR1 reads MDHEN; CDR2 reads SYDVKM. V lost 6 bases, J lost 4 bases, and 5 bases stayed unmatched. The CDR3 runs to 14 residues. The CDR3 DNA reads TGTGCCAGCAGCCGAGGACAGGGAGGAAACACCATATATTTT. It is translated as CASSRGQGGNTIYF.

V and J are TRBV30 and TRBJ2-7, with D perhaps TRBD1 (6 bases). CDR1 GTSNPN and CDR2 SVGIG come from the germline V gene (reference sequence). Trimming cost V 5 bases and J 1 base, with 6 bases left between them. The CDR3 length is 11 residues. The CDR3 DNA reads as TGTGCCTGGGGACAGTCCTACGAGCAGTACTTC. This gives the protein CAWGQSYEQYF. Using reference TRBV30 and TRBJ2-7 for the parts outside the CDR3, the full variable domain is SQTIHQWPATLVQPVGSPLSLECTVEGTSNPNLYWYRQAAGRGLQLLFYSVGIGQISSEVPQNLSASRPQDRQFILSSKKLLLSDSGFYLCAWGQSYEQYFGPGTRLTVT.

The V gene is TRBV7-9, the J gene TRBJ1-1, with D possibly TRBD1 on 5 matching bases. V was pared by 5 bases and J by 2 bases, with 15 bases between. The CDR3 runs 15 residues. Germline CDR1 SEHNR, CDR2 FQNEAQ (reference sequence). In nucleotides, the CDR3 is TGTGCCAGCAGCCGAAAGACAGATCTTAACACTGAAGCTTTCTTT. Its protein is CASSRKTDLNTEAFF.

The rearrangement uses TRBV19 and TRBJ1-5; unclear D gene. V was shortened by 7 bases and J by 1 base, with 8 bases between the two germline ends. Germline V CDR1 and CDR2: LNHDA, SQIVND (reference sequence). This CDR3 is built from 13 residues. CDR3 region: CASMVGSNQPQHF. The CDR3 DNA reads TGTGCCAGTATGGTAGGGAGCAATCAGCCCCAGCATTTT.

V and J are TRBV19 and TRBJ1-1; perhaps TRBD1 as D (6 bases). The CDR3 extends over 14 amino acids. CDR1 is LNHDA, CDR2 SQIVND, per germline (reference sequence). Trimming took off 5 bases at V and 1 base at J, with 11 bases between the two ends. This chain's CDR3 is CASSDDRRNTEAFF. The CDR3 nucleotides are TGTGCCAGTAGTGATGACAGGAGGAACACTGAAGCTTTCTTT.

The rearrangement links TRBV28 to TRBJ1-5, with D uncertain. CDR1 is MDHEN and CDR2 is SYDVKM in the germline V gene. This CDR3 is built from 11 residues. V was shortened by 6 bases and J by 9 bases, with 9 bases between the two germline ends. The CDR3 nucleotides are TGTGCCAGCAGCCAATGGGCGCCCCAGCATTTT. This translates into CASSQWAPQHF.

This clone appeared once. This rearrangement joins TRBV4-1 to TRBJ1-5; tentative D call: TRBD1 (6 bases). The CDR3 is 13 amino acids. Germline V gene sequence: CDR1 MGHRA, CDR2 YSYEKL. V dropped 0 bases and J dropped 16 bases, with 16 bases sitting between them. For the CDR3, the DNA is TGCGCCAGCAGCCAAGATCTGGGACACCCCACTCATTTT. Translated: CASSQDLGHPTHF.

This chain joins TRBV18 and TRBJ2-3, with TRBD2 matching 11 bases. Germline V gene sequence: CDR1 KGHSH, CDR2 LQKENI. The CDR3 has 20 residues. V lost 8 bases to trimming and J lost 2 bases; unmatched junction nucleotides: 21. The chain's CDR3 is CASTPEELVSGLAVTDTQYF. CDR3 DNA sequence: TGTGCCAGCACCCCCGAAGAACTCGTATCGGGACTAGCGGTCACAGATACGCAGTATTTT.

The sample holds one count of this clone. This rearrangement joins TRBV5-5 to TRBJ1-1; D gene uncertain. Germline CDR1 SGHKS, CDR2 YYEKEE (reference sequence). The V gene lost 4 bases and the J gene lost 2 bases, with 15 bases spanning the gap. The CDR3 totals 15 residues. CDR3 loop: CASSPSIGPNTEAFF. The CDR3 DNA reads as TGTGCCAGCAGCCCCTCAATCGGGCCCAACACTGAAGCTTTCTTT.